This T cell receptor (beta chain) was obtained from a study of OX40 agonist ivuxolimab in advanced cancers. Study-level information: In this cohort, patients received ivuxolimab, an agonistic anti-OX40 (CD134) antibody. Patients assigned to dose escalation were diagnosed with hepatocellular carcinoma, melanoma, renal cell or head and neck cancer. Subjects had a mean age of 60 years, with a range of roughly 23 to 79; less than 90% were male.

The data were produced by immunoSEQ multiplex PCR, yet TCRdb's version contains in-frame clones alone and is incomplete. The data contain 70,000 to 100,000 clones, around 84% of them singletons. Looked up from germline, CDR1 is LNHDA and CDR2 is SQIVND (reference sequence). V lost 5 bases to trimming and J lost 3 bases; unmatched junction nucleotides: 4. This CDR3 has 13 residues. The chain has TRBV19 and TRBJ2-7; 7 nucleotides line up with TRBD1. This sequence was found in an adult with an advanced solid tumor such as melanoma, head and neck, liver or kidney cancer. The source material was CD4+ or CD8+ T cells sorted from blood, sampled in a trial of the OX40 agonist ivuxolimab. The CDR3 nucleotides are TGTGCCAGTAGTGTTGACAGGGACTACGAGCAGTACTTC. Amino acids: CASSVDRDYEQYF. The full variable domain, rest sourced from reference TRBV19 and TRBJ2-7, is DGGITQSPKYLFRKEGQNVTLSCEQNLNHDAMYWYRQDPGQGLRLIYYSQIVNDFQKGDIAEGYSVSREKKESFPLTVTSAQKNPTAFYLCASSVDRDYEQYFGPGTRLTVT.